Listed here are 25 T cell receptor beta chains from one sample, sequenced in a study of OX40 agonist ivuxolimab in advanced cancers. The assay was immunoSEQ multiplex PCR, and TCRdb's table has in-frame clones only and misses some. The sample yields around 64,000 clones, approximately 84% seen once. The source was CD4+ or CD8+ T cells sorted from blood, collected in a trial of the OX40 agonist ivuxolimab. Receptors were obtained from an adult with an advanced solid tumor such as melanoma, head and neck, liver or kidney cancer.

This clone was counted once. The V gene is TRBV10-3, the J gene TRBJ2-7; 15 bases map to TRBD2. The germline gives CDR1 ENHRY, CDR2 SYGVKD. This CDR3 is built from 19 residues. V was clipped by 6 bases and J by 6 bases; unmatched bases: 18. The CDR3 spells CAISPTWTSGRAGQFEQYF. The CDR3 nucleotides read TGTGCCATCAGCCCCACGTGGACTAGCGGGAGGGCGGGTCAGTTCGAGCAGTACTTC.

The CDR3 here is CASSPDRDQPQHF. CDR3 nucleotide sequence: TGTGCCAGCAGCCCGGACAGGGATCAGCCCCAGCATTTT. This chain connects TRBV5-4 to TRBJ1-5; 8 bases match TRBD1. Germline values: CDR1 SGHNT, CDR2 YYREEE (reference sequence). CDR3 length: 13 residues. The V segment lost 4 bases and the J segment 5 bases; nucleotides outside the gene matches: 2.

This clone was recorded only once. This chain links TRBV12-5 with TRBJ2-3, with 7 bases fitting TRBD2. Per germline, CDR1 LGHNT and CDR2 FRNRAP. The CDR3 consists of 18 residues. V trimming: 0 bases; J trimming: 0 bases; junction bases outside the gene matches: 9. As DNA, the CDR3 is TGTGCTAGTGGTTTGGTATTGAAGCGGGGATCTAGCACAGATACGCAGTATTTT. Amino acids: CASGLVLKRGSSTDTQYF.

This chain uses TRBV2 with TRBJ2-5; D is possibly TRBD1 or TRBD2 (5 bases each). The J call is doubtful: the DNA matches TRBJ2-7 better. Germline CDR1 SNHLY, CDR2 FYNNEI. The CDR3 has 14 residues. In DNA, the CDR3 is TGTGCCAGCTCCAGGGAATTGGGACCATACGAGCAGTACTTC. Residues: CASSRELGPYEQYF.

The rearrangement joins TRBV28 to TRBJ2-7; 9 bases match TRBD2. V gave up 5 bases and J gave up 7 bases; unmatched junction bases: 9. The CDR3 sequence is 14 residues long. CDR1 is MDHEN and CDR2 is SYDVKM in the germline V gene. DNA for the CDR3: TGTGCCAGCAGTCCCGCGGGGGGGGCGGAGGAGCAGTACTTC. This translates into CASSPAGGAEEQYF.

The rearrangement joins TRBV7-3 to TRBJ1-6; D call uncertain. Trimming shortened V by 0 bases and J by 7 bases, and 10 bases separated the two germline ends. The CDR3 extends over 15 amino acids. Germline V gene data show CDR1 as SGHTA and CDR2 as FQGTGA. The CDR3 DNA sequence: TGTGCCAGCAGCTTAACGGGGATGGTGAATTCACCCCTCCACTTT. Translation gives CASSLTGMVNSPLHF.

This chain joins TRBV9 and TRBJ2-2; D gene uncertain. The V gene's germline CDR1 is SGDLS and CDR2 YYNGEE. The V end was cut by 0 bases, the J end by 5 bases, with 5 bases between. The CDR3 loop spans 13 amino acids. CDR3 amino acids: CASSVGWTGELFF. DNA of the CDR3: TGTGCCAGCAGCGTAGGGTGGACCGGGGAGCTGTTTTTT.

The rearrangement joins TRBV7-8 to TRBJ1-1; 7 bases agree with TRBD1. CDR1 is SGHVS, CDR2 FQNEAQ, per germline. This CDR3 region has 13 residues. J lost 11 bases, V lost 1 base, and 7 bases had no gene match. The CDR3 coding sequence is TGTGCCAGCAGCTTAGAGGCGACAGGGAGGGCTTTCTTT. It is translated as CASSLEATGRAFF.

The chain has TRBV10-3 and TRBJ1-2, with a tentative D call TRBD1 (5 bases). The length of the CDR3 is 11 residues. Germline loops: CDR1 ENHRY, CDR2 SYGVKD. The germline V and J ends were trimmed by 2 bases and 14 bases, with 12 bases remaining between them. CDR3 DNA: TGTGCCATCAGTGAGACGGAAGGGGTAACCTTC. Translation: CAISETEGVTF.

This chain joins TRBV14 and TRBJ2-3; TRBD2 aligns across 7 bases. The V gene end was trimmed by 0 bases and the J gene end by 6 bases; junction bases not matched to a gene: 9. This CDR3 has 16 amino acids. Per the germline V gene, CDR1 is SGHDN and CDR2 is FVKESK. CDR3 region: CASSQDSGRAGDTQYF. For the CDR3, the DNA is TGTGCCAGCAGCCAAGATAGTGGGAGGGCCGGGGATACGCAGTATTTT.

The gene calls are TRBV2 and TRBJ2-5, with no clear D. The assigned J gene may be wrong: the sequence end matches TRBJ2-7 better. CDR1 and CDR2 (germline): SNHLY, FYNNEI. The CDR3 runs to 15 residues. CDR3 nucleotide sequence: TGTGCCAGCGGCTACAGTTTGGGTGGGGCCTACGAGCAGTACTTC. This codes for CASGYSLGGAYEQYF.

The CDR3 here is CASSHTGDPYGYTF. The CDR3 coding sequence is TGTGCCAGCAGCCATACAGGGGACCCTTATGGCTACACCTTC. The J gene is TRBJ1-2, the V gene TRBV5-5; 7 positions match TRBD1. The CDR3 runs to 14 residues. Germline V gene lookup returns CDR1 SGHKS and CDR2 YYEKEE (reference sequence). V was pared by 4 bases and J by 5 bases, with 8 bases of the junction left unmatched.

This chain links TRBV27 with TRBJ2-5; D may correspond to TRBD1 or TRBD2 (5 bases each). The end of the DNA fits TRBJ2-7 better, so the J call may be wrong. The germline V gene has CDR1 MNHEY and CDR2 SMNVEV (reference sequence). The CDR3 length is 15 residues. The CDR3 loop reads CASSPNGAESYEQYF. In DNA form, the CDR3 reads TGTGCCAGCAGTCCGAACGGGGCCGAATCCTACGAGCAGTACTTC.

The rearrangement links TRBV7-9 to TRBJ1-3; no clear D. The CDR3 loop spans 12 amino acids. Trimming removed 5 bases at V and 4 bases at J, with 6 bases between. CDR1 and CDR2 (germline): SEHNR, FQNEAQ (reference sequence). The CDR3 sequence: CASSLIGNTIYF. The CDR3 coding sequence is TGTGCCAGCAGCCTAATCGGAAACACCATATATTTT.

The genes are TRBV29-1 and TRBJ2-7, with 7 bases that match TRBD2. Germline V gene lookup returns CDR1 SQVTM and CDR2 ANQGSEA. This CDR3 is 13 amino acids long. J was trimmed by 3 bases and V by 4 bases; bases with no gene match: 6. CDR3 coding DNA: TGCAGCGTTGTAGGGCTAGCGGACTACGAGCAGTACTTC. It specifies CSVVGLADYEQYF.

The J gene is TRBJ2-7, the V gene TRBV7-6, with 8 bases matching TRBD1. V gave up 5 bases and J gave up 4 bases; unmatched junction bases: 4. The CDR3 has 13 amino acids. CDR1 is SGHVS, CDR2 FNYEAQ, per germline. Here the CDR3 reads CASSLGQVYEQYF. The CDR3 DNA is TGTGCCAGCAGCCTGGGACAGGTTTACGAGCAGTACTTC.

This chain joins TRBV4-3 and TRBJ2-4; D possibly corresponds to TRBD2 (6 bases). The CDR3 contains 14 residues. Germline CDR1 is LGHNA and CDR2 is YSLEER. V lost 0 bases to trimming and J lost 6 bases, with 9 bases between them. CDR3 amino acids: CASSQDAGTNIQYF. CDR3 nucleotides: TGCGCCAGCAGCCAAGATGCGGGGACAAACATTCAGTACTTC.

V and J are TRBV28 and TRBJ1-1; TRBD1 is a possible D gene (5 bases). V was pared by 8 bases and J by 11 bases, with 15 bases between. Germline V gene sequence: CDR1 MDHEN, CDR2 SYDVKM. CDR3 length: 11 residues. CDR3 loop: CASGVGETAFF. The CDR3 coding sequence is TGTGCCAGCGGTGTGGGGGAGACGGCTTTCTTT. The entire variable domain, with the rest obtained from reference TRBV28 and TRBJ1-1, is as follows: DVKVTQSSRYLVKRTGEKVFLECVQDMDHENMFWYRQDPGLGLRLIYFSYDVKMKEKGDIPEGYSVSREKKERFSLILESASTNQTSMYLCASGVGETAFFGQGTRLTVV.

The rearrangement links TRBV6-5 to TRBJ2-7; 10 bases line up with TRBD1. Trimming cost V 4 bases and J 6 bases; bases outside gene matches: 6. The CDR3 length is 14 residues. Germline values: CDR1 MNHEY, CDR2 SVGAGI. DNA of the CDR3: TGTGCCAGCAGTTCGGGACAGGGGTACGCCGAGCAGTACTTC. This translates into CASSSGQGYAEQYF.

This chain connects TRBV9 to TRBJ2-7; maybe TRBD1 (6 bases). Germline CDR1 is SGDLS and CDR2 is YYNGEE. V was cut by 1 base and J by 7 bases, with 15 bases left in between. This CDR3 spans 14 amino acids. For the CDR3, the DNA is TGTGCCAGCAGCGTAAACCCCGGACAGCGAGAGCAGTACTTC. This gives the protein CASSVNPGQREQYF.

This rearrangement joins TRBV27 to TRBJ2-1; 10 nucleotides match TRBD2. With 4 bases clipped from V and 3 bases from J, the junction kept 6 bases outside the gene matches. The CDR3 covers 16 residues. Per germline, CDR1 MNHEY and CDR2 SMNVEV (reference sequence). This chain's CDR3 is CASSSLSGGGYNEQFF. CDR3 sequence (DNA): TGTGCCAGCAGTTCCCTCAGCGGGGGGGGCTACAATGAGCAGTTCTTC.

The chain carries TRBV29-1 and TRBJ2-1; perhaps D is TRBD1 or TRBD2 (5 bases each). Germline CDR1 SQVTM, CDR2 ANQGSEA. Trimming took 1 base from V and 8 from J, leaving 18 bases between them. The CDR3 sequence is 15 residues long. CDR3 DNA sequence: TGCAGCGTTGAAGGTGGTCCGGGGCTTGTCGATGAGCAGTTCTTC. Translating it yields CSVEGGPGLVDEQFF.

The J gene is TRBJ2-7, the V gene TRBV5-6; D remains ambiguous. Deletions cut 3 bases from V and 3 bases from J, with 16 bases between. CDR3 length: 15 amino acids. Germline V gives CDR1 SGHDT, CDR2 YYEEEE. CDR3 DNA sequence: TGTGCCAGCAGCTCGCAGCCCACTCGCGACTACGAGCAGTACTTC. Translation: CASSSQPTRDYEQYF.

V and J are TRBV7-2 and TRBJ2-2, with a weak D call TRBD2 (7 bases). In germline, CDR1 is SGHTA, CDR2 FQGNSA. The V gene lost 5 bases and the J gene lost 4 bases, with 17 bases spanning the gap. The CDR3 contains 16 residues. CDR3 in amino acids: CASSLQGRGSTGELFF. CDR3 DNA: TGTGCCAGCAGCCTCCAGGGGCGGGGGTCCACCGGGGAGCTGTTTTTT.

The chain joins TRBV7-2 to TRBJ1-5, with D perhaps TRBD1 (5 bases). CDR1 is SGHTA and CDR2 is FQGNSA in the germline V gene. The CDR3 runs 14 residues. Trimming left V 3 bases short and J 4 bases short, with 10 bases between. CDR3 in amino acids: CASSFSGGNQPQHF. CDR3 in DNA: TGTGCCAGCAGCTTCTCGGGGGGAAATCAGCCCCAGCATTTT.